Presented here are 30 T cell receptor beta chains from one specimen sequenced in a study of graft-versus-host responses after intestinal transplantation. This table comes from immunoSEQ multiplex PCR, and its TCRdb copy is limited to in-frame clones, with some not included. The table records 35,000 to 45,000 clones, under 90% of them present only once. The material was PBMCs, obtained approximately 270 days after transplant. These receptors were taken from a human patient who received an intestinal transplant, so some T cells may come from the graft donor.

The chain carries TRBV11-3 and TRBJ2-7; D is ambiguous. The germline CDR1 and CDR2 sequences are SGHNT and YENEEA. The CDR3 has 12 amino acids. V was trimmed by 1 base and J by 2 bases, leaving 3 bases between them. The CDR3 protein is CASSLVPYEQYF. The CDR3 nucleotides are TGTGCCAGCAGCTTAGTACCCTACGAGCAGTACTTC.

The rearrangement links TRBV7-9 to TRBJ1-1; a weak D match, TRBD1 (6 bases). Germline V gene lookup returns CDR1 SEHNR and CDR2 FQNEAQ (reference sequence). The CDR3 spans 15 residues. The ends were cut back, 0 bases at V and 2 bases at J, with 10 bases in the middle. The CDR3 coding sequence is TGTGCCAGCAGCTTAGCGCAACAGGGAAACACTGAAGCTTTCTTT. Translating gives CASSLAQQGNTEAFF.

The chain carries TRBV10-2 and TRBJ2-6, with D perhaps TRBD1 (5 bases). CDR1 is WSHSY, CDR2 SAAADI, per germline. The CDR3 length is 19 residues. V was pared by 3 bases and J by 0 bases, with 18 bases between. This CDR3 is CASSDTGAAPLSGANVLTF. CDR3 nucleotides: TGCGCCAGCAGTGATACTGGGGCAGCTCCACTCTCTGGGGCCAACGTCCTGACTTTC.

V usage is TRBV6-5 and J usage is TRBJ2-1, with D maybe TRBD2 (7 bases). V lost 5 bases, J lost 7 bases, and 18 bases lay in between. There are 15 residues in the CDR3. Germline values: CDR1 MNHEY, CDR2 SVGAGI. CDR3 sequence: CASSTNGGGWNEQFF. CDR3 bases: TGTGCCAGCAGTACCAATGGGGGGGGCTGGAATGAGCAGTTCTTC.

Here the CDR3 DNA reads TGCAGCGTACCAGGGGGGCAAGAGACCCAGTACTTC. Amino acid sequence: CSVPGGQETQYF. The rearrangement links TRBV29-1 to TRBJ2-5; a weak D match, TRBD1 (7 bases). V lost 6 bases to trimming and J lost 2 bases, with 10 bases between them. This CDR3 region has 12 residues. Per the germline V gene, CDR1 is SQVTM and CDR2 is ANQGSEA.

The gene calls are TRBV6-5 and TRBJ1-2; D gene unclear. The V and J ends lost 8 bases and 2 bases respectively, with 15 bases between them. Germline CDR1 reads MNHEY; CDR2 reads SVGAGI. The CDR3 has 14 residues. The CDR3 spells CASSDVRYNYGYTF. CDR3 in DNA: TGTGCCAGCTCTGATGTCCGATACAACTATGGCTACACCTTC.

The rearrangement links TRBV7-7 to TRBJ2-5; 7 bases agree with TRBD2. J lost 2 bases, V lost 1 base, and 10 bases had no gene match. The CDR3 has 17 amino acids. Germline-derived CDR1 and CDR2 are SSHAT and FNYEAQ (reference sequence). CDR3 bases: TGTGCCAGCAGCTTAGGGGTTCAGCGAGCGGGACAAGAGACCCAGTACTTC. It translates to CASSLGVQRAGQETQYF. Together with reference TRBV7-7 and TRBJ2-5, the CDR3 gives the full variable domain: GAGVSQSPRYKVTKRGQDVTLRCDPISSHATLYWYQQALGQGPEFLTYFNYEAQPDKSGLPSDRFSAERPEGSISTLTIQRTEQRDSAMYRCASSLGVQRAGQETQYFGPGTRLLVL.

V usage is TRBV5-1 and J usage is TRBJ1-2, with D possibly matching TRBD1 (6 bases). The CDR3 is 15 residues long. V lost 4 bases to trimming and J lost 1 base, with 14 bases between them. Germline CDR1 reads SGHRS; CDR2 reads YFSETQ. The CDR3 here is CASSVGDTFNYGYTF. For the CDR3, the DNA is TGCGCCAGCAGCGTCGGGGACACCTTTAACTATGGCTACACCTTC.

The chain uses TRBV19 and TRBJ2-1; no reliable D call. The V gene lost 0 bases and the J gene lost 3 bases, with 0 bases spanning the gap. Germline V gene lookup returns CDR1 LNHDA and CDR2 SQIVND (reference sequence). This CDR3 is 12 amino acids long. CDR3 residues: CASSIDYNEQFF. CDR3 bases: TGTGCCAGTAGTATAGACTACAATGAGCAGTTCTTC.

The gene calls are TRBV18 and TRBJ2-3; 11 bases map to TRBD2. Trimming at V came to 2 bases and at J to 7 bases, leaving 11 bases not matched to a gene. This CDR3 has 17 residues. Germline CDR1 KGHSH, CDR2 LQKENI. The CDR3 sequence: CASSPFPGLAGDYTQYF. CDR3 nucleotides: TGTGCCAGCTCACCATTCCCCGGACTAGCGGGCGACTATACGCAGTATTTT.

The gene calls are TRBV30 and TRBJ1-4; D remains ambiguous. The CDR3 runs 13 residues. Germline V lookup: CDR1 GTSNPN, CDR2 SVGIG (reference sequence). The V gene lost 1 base and the J gene lost 4 bases, with 7 bases spanning the gap. CDR3 amino acids: CAWSGSLNEKLFF. CDR3 nucleotides: TGTGCCTGGAGTGGCAGCCTTAATGAAAAACTGTTTTTT. Variable domain in full (rest from reference TRBV30 and TRBJ1-4): SQTIHQWPATLVQPVGSPLSLECTVEGTSNPNLYWYRQAAGRGLQLLFYSVGIGQISSEVPQNLSASRPQDRQFILSSKKLLLSDSGFYLCAWSGSLNEKLFFGSGTQLSVL.

V is TRBV4-1 and J is TRBJ2-2; D unresolved. Trimming stripped 4 bases from V and 0 bases from J, with 9 bases between. The CDR3 loop spans 15 amino acids. Germline V gives CDR1 MGHRA, CDR2 YSYEKL. CDR3 nucleotide sequence: TGCGCCAGCAGCCCTAGTGAGTCGAACACCGGGGAGCTGTTTTTT. This gives the protein CASSPSESNTGELFF.

This sequence joins TRBV12-5 and TRBJ1-1; D call uncertain. The CDR3 spans 13 residues. V lost 7 bases, J lost 1 base, and 10 bases lay in between. CDR1 and CDR2 from the germline V gene are LGHNT and FRNRAP. The DNA of the CDR3 is TGTGCTAGTGACGGCTCCGCGAACACTGAAGCTTTCTTT. This gives the protein CASDGSANTEAFF.

V usage is TRBV5-5 and J usage is TRBJ2-3, with D unclear. The germline V and J ends were trimmed by 1 base and 3 bases, with 12 bases remaining between them. This CDR3 has 15 residues. Germline V gene data show CDR1 as SGHKS and CDR2 as YYEKEE (reference sequence). The CDR3 DNA is TGTGCCAGCAGCTTGTATGAGATACTTACAGATACGCAGTATTTT. It translates to CASSLYEILTDTQYF.

The CDR3 loop is CAISGGVRGTDTQYF. The CDR3 DNA reads as TGTGCCATCAGTGGTGGGGTACGTGGCACAGATACGCAGTATTTT. The chain is built from TRBV10-3 and TRBJ2-3, with D uncertain. Trimming pared 4 bases from V and 1 base from J, leaving 12 bases between. The V gene's germline CDR1 is ENHRY and CDR2 SYGVKD. CDR3 length equals 15 residues.

V gene TRBV6-5 combines with J gene TRBJ2-7; D perhaps matches TRBD2 (5 bases). V shed 5 bases and J shed 4 bases, with 18 bases lying between them. Germline-derived CDR1 and CDR2 are MNHEY and SVGAGI. The CDR3 is 15 amino acids. The CDR3 DNA follows: TGTGCCAGCAGTGCACCCGGACTCCCGAAGTACGAGCAGTACTTC. Protein: CASSAPGLPKYEQYF.

The rearrangement joins TRBV9 to TRBJ2-7, with 8 bases fitting TRBD1. Germline CDR1 SGDLS, CDR2 YYNGEE. The CDR3 covers 15 residues. V was clipped by 0 bases and J by 4 bases; unmatched bases: 6. The CDR3 here is CASSVAPGGGYEQYF. The CDR3 region has the DNA TGTGCCAGCAGCGTAGCCCCAGGGGGCGGTTACGAGCAGTACTTC. Filled out from reference TRBV9 and TRBJ2-7, the complete variable domain reads DSGVTQTPKHLITATGQRVTLRCSPRSGDLSVYWYQQSLDQGLQFLIQYYNGEERAKGNILERFSAQQFPDLHSELNLSSLELGDSALYFCASSVAPGGGYEQYFGPGTRLTVT.

V usage is TRBV13 and J usage is TRBJ1-5; a weak D match, TRBD1 (6 bases). This CDR3 is built from 14 residues. The V gene lost 3 bases and the J gene lost 3 bases, with 9 bases spanning the gap. Germline V gene sequence: CDR1 PRHDT, CDR2 FYEKMQ (reference sequence). The CDR3: CASSFRGANQPQHF. The CDR3 bases are TGTGCCAGCAGCTTTCGGGGGGCCAATCAGCCCCAGCATTTT.

The CDR3 loop is CASSLASFPPETQYF. The CDR3 nucleotides read TGTGCCAGCAGCTTAGCTAGCTTTCCCCCAGAGACCCAGTACTTC. The V gene is TRBV7-6, the J gene TRBJ2-5; the D is unclear. CDR1 is SGHVS, CDR2 FNYEAQ, per germline. V lost 0 bases and J lost 4, with 12 bases in between. This CDR3 contains 15 residues.

CDR3 amino acids: CASSPGVDTQYF. CDR3 nucleotides: TGTGCCAGCAGCCCAGGGGTAGATACGCAGTATTTT. V gene TRBV7-6 combines with J gene TRBJ2-3; D perhaps matches TRBD1 (6 bases). Germline-derived CDR1 and CDR2 are SGHVS and FNYEAQ. The CDR3 runs 12 residues. Trimming pared 5 bases from V and 5 bases from J, leaving 8 bases between. The variable domain in full, with the rest retrieved from reference TRBV7-6 and TRBJ2-3, is GAGVSQSPRYKVTKRGQDVALRCDPISGHVSLYWYRQALGQGPEFLTYFNYEAQQDKSGLPNDRFSAERPEGSISTLTIQRTEQRDSAMYRCASSPGVDTQYFGPGTRLTVL.

This rearrangement joins TRBV7-8 to TRBJ2-7; 7 bases match TRBD1. V lost 7 bases and J lost 6; bases outside the gene matches: 12. This CDR3 region has 14 residues. Germline CDR1 is SGHVS and CDR2 is FQNEAQ. In DNA, the CDR3 is TGTGCCAGCACCCTCCTCGACAGGGATCCCGAGCAGTACTTC. Translation gives CASTLLDRDPEQYF. Supplemented by reference TRBV7-8 and TRBJ2-7, the full variable domain reads GAGVSQSPRYKVAKRGQDVALRCDPISGHVSLFWYQQALGQGPEFLTYFQNEAQLDKSGLPSDRFFAERPEGSVSTLKIQRTQQEDSAVYLCASTLLDRDPEQYFGPGTRLTVT.

The rearrangement joins TRBV6-5 to TRBJ1-5; D not resolved. V was trimmed by 1 base and J by 4 bases, leaving 8 bases between them. The CDR3 length is 14 residues. In germline, CDR1 is MNHEY, CDR2 SVGAGI. CDR3 coding DNA: TGTGCCAGCAGTTACTGGGGAAGGAATCAGCCCCAGCATTTT. Amino acids: CASSYWGRNQPQHF.

This sequence joins TRBV27 and TRBJ1-1; D unresolved. The germline V and J ends were trimmed by 5 bases and 1 base, with 8 bases remaining between them. CDR3 length equals 13 residues. Germline V lookup: CDR1 MNHEY, CDR2 SMNVEV (reference sequence). This chain's CDR3 is CASSLGQNTEAFF. CDR3 bases: TGTGCCAGCAGTCTCGGTCAGAACACTGAAGCTTTCTTT.

The chain links TRBV7-9 to TRBJ2-4; 7 bases line up with TRBD1. The V segment lost 5 bases and the J segment 10 bases; nucleotides outside the gene matches: 11. Germline CDR1 is SEHNR and CDR2 is FQNEAQ (reference sequence). The CDR3 consists of 14 residues. In nucleotides, the CDR3 is TGTGCCAGCAGCCCCCGACAGGGTCCACAAATTCAGTACTTC. Its protein product is CASSPRQGPQIQYF.

V gene TRBV4-1 combines with J gene TRBJ1-2; D unclear. Germline V lookup: CDR1 MGHRA, CDR2 YSYEKL. The CDR3 covers 13 residues. V was cut by 2 bases and J by 6 bases, with 10 bases left in between. This CDR3 is CASSQYGANGYTF. CDR3 DNA sequence: TGCGCCAGCAGCCAATACGGCGCCAATGGCTACACCTTC.

The CDR3 loop is CASSRGYSAGEAFF. The CDR3 DNA is TGTGCCAGTAGTAGGGGGTACTCAGCCGGTGAAGCTTTCTTT. The J gene is TRBJ1-1, the V gene TRBV19; possible D gene TRBD1, 5 bases. V dropped 4 bases and J dropped 7 bases, with 16 bases sitting between them. The CDR3 runs to 14 residues. Germline V CDR1 and CDR2: LNHDA, SQIVND (reference sequence). The whole variable domain, remainder taken from reference TRBV19 and TRBJ1-1, is DGGITQSPKYLFRKEGQNVTLSCEQNLNHDAMYWYRQDPGQGLRLIYYSQIVNDFQKGDIAEGYSVSREKKESFPLTVTSAQKNPTAFYLCASSRGYSAGEAFFGQGTRLTVV.

V and J are TRBV5-6 and TRBJ2-5; D remains unclear. The CDR3 runs 13 residues. The V and J ends lost 2 bases and 4 bases respectively, with 9 bases between them. The germline V gene encodes CDR1 SGHDT and CDR2 YYEEEE. CDR3 bases: TGTGCCAGCAGCTTCCTTGCCGCAGAGACCCAGTACTTC. This encodes CASSFLAAETQYF.

J is TRBJ2-3 and V is TRBV9, with D possibly being TRBD2 (8 bases). The CDR3 totals 16 residues. V shed 4 bases and J shed 6 bases, with 21 bases lying between them. CDR1 and CDR2 from the germline V gene are SGDLS and YYNGEE. The CDR3 DNA reads as TGTGCCAGCAGCCTTAGAGCAGGGGGACTAGTGGATACGCAGTATTTT. Translated, it gives CASSLRAGGLVDTQYF.

V is TRBV4-2 and J is TRBJ2-2; a possible D gene is TRBD2 (6 bases). Deletions cut 1 base from V and 0 bases from J, with 12 bases between. The CDR3 sequence is 17 residues long. CDR1 is LGHNA, CDR2 YNFKEQ, per germline. CDR3 coding DNA: TGTGCCAGCAGCCAAGGGGACTGGACTCCGAACACCGGGGAGCTGTTTTTT. It encodes CASSQGDWTPNTGELFF.

V is TRBV5-8 and J is TRBJ1-1, with D uncertain. Trimming pared 0 bases from V and 1 base from J, leaving 4 bases between. The germline V gene has CDR1 SGHTS and CDR2 YDEGEE. CDR3 length equals 13 residues. The CDR3 DNA sequence: TGTGCCAGCAGCTTGGCCGGGAACACTGAAGCTTTCTTT. It is translated as CASSLAGNTEAFF.